These 29 T cell receptor beta chains came from one sample sequenced in a study of shared clonotypes between healthy human individuals. Produced via immunoSEQ multiplex PCR; TCRdb's table is partial and in-frame only. The table includes about 320,000 clones, roughly 84% detected once. The source material was memory CD8+ T cells sorted from blood. Subset reported: CD45RO+ cells pooled with CCR7-negative TemRA cells. These receptors came from a man between 18 and 35 years old in good health.

The rearrangement links TRBV4-1 to TRBJ2-7; D is unclear. Germline V gene data show CDR1 as MGHRA and CDR2 as YSYEKL. The CDR3 extends over 14 amino acids. Trimming left V 1 base short and J 2 bases short, with 9 bases between. The CDR3 loop is CASSQVQAAYEQYF. DNA for the CDR3: TGCGCCAGCAGCCAAGTCCAGGCCGCCTACGAGCAGTACTTC.

The V call is TRBV6-1, the J call TRBJ2-7, with 9 bases lining up with TRBD1. Trimming cost V 3 bases and J 2 bases; bases outside gene matches: 5. The CDR3 runs to 15 residues. CDR1 and CDR2 (germline): MNHNS, SASEGT. CDR3 in amino acids: CASSEGGQGPYEQYF. The CDR3 nucleotides read TGTGCCAGCAGTGAGGGGGGACAGGGCCCCTACGAGCAGTACTTC.

This chain uses TRBV29-1 with TRBJ2-7, with D possibly TRBD2 on 6 matching bases. This CDR3 has 13 amino acids. Deletions cut 6 bases from V and 2 bases from J, with 14 bases between. Germline assignment: CDR1 SQVTM and CDR2 ANQGSEA. In nucleotides, the CDR3 is TGCAGCGTGATACTGGACTACCCCTACGAGCAGTACTTC. This gives the protein CSVILDYPYEQYF.

This clone was detected once. The rearrangement uses TRBV28 and TRBJ1-1, with TRBD1 as a possible D gene (5 bases). The CDR3 totals 15 residues. Germline lookup yields CDR1 MDHEN and CDR2 SYDVKM. The ends were cut back, 5 bases at V and 0 bases at J, with 13 bases in the middle. The CDR3 DNA reads as TGTGCCAGCAGTCCCTTCTCAGGGATGAACACTGAAGCTTTCTTT. Its protein is CASSPFSGMNTEAFF. The full variable domain, with the rest looked up from reference TRBV28 and TRBJ1-1, is DVKVTQSSRYLVKRTGEKVFLECVQDMDHENMFWYRQDPGLGLRLIYFSYDVKMKEKGDIPEGYSVSREKKERFSLILESASTNQTSMYLCASSPFSGMNTEAFFGQGTRLTVV.

This clone has a count of ten or more. CDR3 protein: CSVRDTNTGELFF. Here the CDR3 DNA reads TGCAGCGTGCGGGACACCAACACCGGGGAGCTGTTTTTT. This rearrangement joins TRBV29-1 to TRBJ2-2; D may match TRBD1 or TRBD2 (6 bases each). The ends were cut back, 6 bases at V and 2 bases at J, with 10 bases in the middle. This CDR3 has 13 amino acids. Germline CDR1 reads SQVTM; CDR2 reads ANQGSEA.

The genes are TRBV4-1 and TRBJ1-6; 11 nucleotides align to TRBD1. CDR1 MGHRA and CDR2 YSYEKL come from the germline V gene. Trimming cost V 0 bases and J 7 bases; bases outside gene matches: 8. This CDR3 has 18 residues. The CDR3 loop reads CASSQDRGTGGCNSPLHF. The CDR3 DNA is TGCGCCAGCAGCCAAGATCGCGGGACAGGGGGTTGCAATTCACCCCTCCACTTT.

The V call is TRBV7-8, the J call TRBJ1-1, with 8 bases fitting TRBD1. The CDR3 is 15 amino acids. V lost 5 bases and J lost 0; bases outside the gene matches: 5. Germline V CDR1 and CDR2: SGHVS, FQNEAQ. Here the CDR3 DNA reads TGTGCCAGCAGCCCAATGACAGGGGTGAACACTGAAGCTTTCTTT. This translates into CASSPMTGVNTEAFF.

The rearrangement joins TRBV7-9 to TRBJ1-1; D is perhaps TRBD1 (6 bases). The CDR3 is 13 residues long. The germline CDR1 and CDR2 sequences are SEHNR and FQNEAQ (reference sequence). The V end was cut by 1 base, the J end by 5 bases, with 8 bases between. The CDR3 DNA follows: TGTGCCAGCAGCTTAGAGGGGGGAACTGAAGCTTTCTTT. This gives the protein CASSLEGGTEAFF. The full variable domain, rest sourced from reference TRBV7-9 and TRBJ1-1, is DTGVSQNPRHKITKRGQNVTFRCDPISEHNRLYWYRQTLGQGPEFLTYFQNEAQLEKSRLLSDRFSAERPKGSFSTLEIQRTEQGDSAMYLCASSLEGGTEAFFGQGTRLTVV.

J is TRBJ2-2 and V is TRBV5-8; no definite D call. The CDR3 spans 14 residues. CDR1 and CDR2 (germline): SGHTS, YDEGEE. V lost 0 bases and J lost 0, with 3 bases in between. CDR3 coding DNA: TGTGCCAGCAGCTTGGCCCCGAACACCGGGGAGCTGTTTTTT. Translation: CASSLAPNTGELFF.

This clone was observed once. The rearrangement links TRBV2 to TRBJ2-1; TRBD2 agrees at 8 bases. Unmatched junction bases numbered 15, after V lost 5 bases and J lost 0 bases. The CDR3 spans 19 residues. Germline V gene lookup returns CDR1 SNHLY and CDR2 FYNNEI. CDR3 bases: TGTGCCAGCAGTTCAACTAGCGGTCTTAATCTTTTCTCCTACAATGAGCAGTTCTTC. Amino acids: CASSSTSGLNLFSYNEQFF.

The chain recombines TRBV6-4 with TRBJ1-6; 12 nucleotides align to TRBD1. Trimming at V came to 2 bases and at J to 10 bases, leaving 0 bases not matched to a gene. The CDR3 consists of 14 residues. Germline-derived CDR1 and CDR2 are MRHNA and SNTAGT. The CDR3 DNA reads TGTGCCAGCAGTGACGGGACAGGGGGCTCACCCCTCCACTTT. As protein: CASSDGTGGSPLHF.

On this clone itself: Distinct nucleotide sequences in the sample also encode this CDR3. The gene calls are TRBV27 and TRBJ2-7, with D perhaps TRBD1 (5 bases). CDR1 and CDR2 (germline): MNHEY, SMNVEV (reference sequence). The V end was cut by 5 bases, the J end by 1 base, with 9 bases between. The CDR3 runs to 13 residues. CDR3 residues: CASSVQGSYEQYF. CDR3 nucleotides: TGTGCCAGCAGTGTTCAGGGATCCTACGAGCAGTACTTC.

The V gene is TRBV29-1, the J gene TRBJ2-1, with TRBD2 as a possible D gene (6 bases). CDR3 length equals 13 residues. V was pared by 4 bases and J by 4 bases, with 11 bases between. Germline V gives CDR1 SQVTM, CDR2 ANQGSEA. In DNA, the CDR3 is TGCAGCGTTGTACTAGCCCTATACAATGAGCAGTTCTTC. This sequence encodes CSVVLALYNEQFF.

The V gene is TRBV19, the J gene TRBJ2-7, with TRBD1 matching 9 bases. Germline V lookup: CDR1 LNHDA, CDR2 SQIVND (reference sequence). Losses at the gene ends were 5 bases for V and 3 bases for J; bases not matched to a gene: 11. CDR3 length: 16 residues. This chain's CDR3 is CASSSWPGQGVYEQYF. The CDR3, as DNA: TGTGCCAGTAGTTCCTGGCCGGGACAGGGTGTCTACGAGCAGTACTTC.

The rearrangement joins TRBV5-6 to TRBJ2-1; no firm D call. The CDR3 is made up of 15 amino acids. From germline, CDR1 is SGHDT and CDR2 YYEEEE. Trimming took off 5 bases at V and 4 bases at J, with 16 bases between the two ends. In DNA form, the CDR3 reads TGTGCCAGCAGTTCGAAGAGTTGGCCTTACAATGAGCAGTTCTTC. Protein sequence: CASSSKSWPYNEQFF.

V is TRBV19 and J is TRBJ1-2, with 7 nucleotides matching TRBD1. The germline CDR1 and CDR2 sequences are LNHDA and SQIVND (reference sequence). This CDR3 contains 13 residues. V lost 6 bases and J lost 8; bases outside the gene matches: 9. Here the CDR3 DNA reads TGTGCCAGTAGATACAGGGGAGAGAGCGGCTACACCTTC. The encoded protein is CASRYRGESGYTF.

V and J are TRBV5-1 and TRBJ1-6; possible D gene TRBD1, 6 bases. Trimming removed 3 bases at V and 7 bases at J, with 17 bases between. There are 16 residues in the CDR3. The germline V gene has CDR1 SGHRS and CDR2 YFSETQ. The DNA of the CDR3 is TGCGCCAGCAGCTCGACACTGACAGGACAAAATTCACCCCTCCACTTT. This codes for CASSSTLTGQNSPLHF.

The V call is TRBV14, the J call TRBJ2-7, with D hard to call. The CDR3 has 13 residues. Trimming took 4 bases from V and 5 from J, leaving 12 bases between them. From germline, CDR1 is SGHDN and CDR2 FVKESK. CDR3 region: CASSPRMVDEQYF. CDR3 DNA sequence: TGTGCCAGCAGCCCCCGAATGGTGGACGAGCAGTACTTC.

The chain carries TRBV30 and TRBJ2-1; the D is unclear. With 5 bases removed from V and 6 bases from J, the gap between germline ends came to 5 bases. CDR1 is GTSNPN and CDR2 is SVGIG in the germline V gene (reference sequence). The CDR3 extends over 10 amino acids. The CDR3 here is CAWGLNEQFF. The CDR3 DNA reads TGTGCCTGGGGGCTCAATGAGCAGTTCTTC.

The chain has TRBV27 and TRBJ2-3; 13 positions agree with TRBD2. From germline, CDR1 is MNHEY and CDR2 SMNVEV (reference sequence). V shed 3 bases, J shed 4 bases, and the junction held 7 bases outside the gene matches. The CDR3 totals 17 residues. This CDR3 is CASSFGLAGDSPDTQYF. CDR3 in DNA: TGTGCCAGCAGTTTCGGACTAGCGGGAGATAGTCCAGATACGCAGTATTTT.

The rearrangement links TRBV9 to TRBJ1-2; D gene uncertain. Germline V CDR1 and CDR2: SGDLS, YYNGEE. Trimming left V 6 bases short and J 5 bases short, with 20 bases between. CDR3 length: 15 residues. CDR3 region: CASTLDAALGYGYTF. The CDR3 DNA is TGTGCCAGCACGCTGGACGCGGCCCTGGGGTATGGCTACACCTTC.

The chain joins TRBV27 to TRBJ2-3, with TRBD2 matching 11 bases. The CDR3 consists of 17 residues. CDR1 MNHEY and CDR2 SMNVEV come from the germline V gene (reference sequence). The trim removed 4 bases at V and 1 base at J, leaving 7 bases unmatched. CDR3 amino acids: CASSSSLAGAGTDTQYF. The CDR3 nucleotides are TGTGCCAGCAGTTCCTCACTAGCGGGAGCGGGCACAGATACGCAGTATTTT.

The rearrangement joins TRBV7-8 to TRBJ2-7, with 8 bases aligning to TRBD1. The CDR3 length is 12 residues. Germline loops: CDR1 SGHVS, CDR2 FQNEAQ. The junction had 4 bases not matched to a gene; V was cut back by 1 base and J by 11 bases. The CDR3 reads CASSLGDRSEYF. The CDR3 DNA reads as TGTGCCAGCAGCTTAGGGGACAGGTCGGAGTACTTC.

J is TRBJ2-7 and V is TRBV4-1; TRBD2 is a possible D gene (6 bases). The germline V gene encodes CDR1 MGHRA and CDR2 YSYEKL. This CDR3 comprises 17 residues. V was cut by 0 bases and J by 2 bases, with 17 bases left in between. CDR3 amino acids: CASSQDFPGLPTYEQYF. The CDR3 coding sequence is TGCGCCAGCAGCCAAGATTTTCCGGGACTCCCGACCTACGAGCAGTACTTC.

The genes are TRBV10-2 and TRBJ2-1; D is perhaps TRBD1 or TRBD2 (5 bases each). In germline, CDR1 is WSHSY, CDR2 SAAADI. There are 16 residues in the CDR3. Trimming shortened V by 5 bases and J by 8 bases, and 22 bases separated the two germline ends. The CDR3 region has the DNA TGCGCCAGCAGTTTGTTGGGGACGCAGTCCGGGGATGAGCAGTTCTTC. Its protein is CASSLLGTQSGDEQFF.

The chain carries TRBV7-8 and TRBJ1-1, with D unclear. The germline gives CDR1 SGHVS, CDR2 FQNEAQ. Trimming took off 1 base at V and 1 base at J, with 10 bases between the two ends. CDR3 length: 15 residues. DNA for the CDR3: TGTGCCAGCAGCTTAGAAGCAGGAGCGAACACTGAAGCTTTCTTT. This translates into CASSLEAGANTEAFF.

The CDR3 loop reads CASSLNKGAAYEQYF. CDR3 sequence (DNA): TGTGCCAGCAGCTTAAACAAGGGGGCCGCCTACGAGCAGTACTTC. This chain links TRBV7-9 with TRBJ2-7, with 7 bases aligning to TRBD1. Germline lookup yields CDR1 SEHNR and CDR2 FQNEAQ (reference sequence). V shed 2 bases, J shed 2 bases, and the junction held 6 bases outside the gene matches. The length of the CDR3 is 15 residues.

This clone was counted between two and nine times. CDR3 loop: CASQQGAGNTIYF. The CDR3 bases are TGTGCCAGCCAGCAGGGAGCTGGAAACACCATATATTTT. The chain is built from TRBV2 and TRBJ1-3; D may be TRBD1 (5 bases). CDR3 size: 13 residues. The germline V gene has CDR1 SNHLY and CDR2 FYNNEI. Trimming shortened V by 8 bases and J by 2 bases, and 10 bases separated the two germline ends.

This clone was seen a handful of times. This chain joins TRBV7-9 and TRBJ1-1; possibly TRBD1 for D (5 bases). The CDR3 is made up of 17 amino acids. V lost 1 base to trimming and J lost 4 bases, with 19 bases between them. CDR1 and CDR2 from the germline V gene are SEHNR and FQNEAQ (reference sequence). CDR3 in amino acids: CASSLGWQGVDSTEAFF. CDR3 DNA sequence: TGTGCCAGCAGCTTAGGGTGGCAGGGAGTCGATAGCACTGAAGCTTTCTTT.